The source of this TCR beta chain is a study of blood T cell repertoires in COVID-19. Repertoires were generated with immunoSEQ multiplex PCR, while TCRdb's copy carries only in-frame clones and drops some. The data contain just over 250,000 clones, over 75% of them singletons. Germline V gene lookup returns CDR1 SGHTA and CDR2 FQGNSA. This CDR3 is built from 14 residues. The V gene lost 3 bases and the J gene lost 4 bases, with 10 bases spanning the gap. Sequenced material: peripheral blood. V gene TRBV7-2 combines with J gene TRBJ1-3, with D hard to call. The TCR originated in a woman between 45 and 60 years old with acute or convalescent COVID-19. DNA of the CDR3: TGTGCCAGCAGCTTGACGGGTGGCGGAAACACCATATATTTT. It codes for CASSLTGGGNTIYF.